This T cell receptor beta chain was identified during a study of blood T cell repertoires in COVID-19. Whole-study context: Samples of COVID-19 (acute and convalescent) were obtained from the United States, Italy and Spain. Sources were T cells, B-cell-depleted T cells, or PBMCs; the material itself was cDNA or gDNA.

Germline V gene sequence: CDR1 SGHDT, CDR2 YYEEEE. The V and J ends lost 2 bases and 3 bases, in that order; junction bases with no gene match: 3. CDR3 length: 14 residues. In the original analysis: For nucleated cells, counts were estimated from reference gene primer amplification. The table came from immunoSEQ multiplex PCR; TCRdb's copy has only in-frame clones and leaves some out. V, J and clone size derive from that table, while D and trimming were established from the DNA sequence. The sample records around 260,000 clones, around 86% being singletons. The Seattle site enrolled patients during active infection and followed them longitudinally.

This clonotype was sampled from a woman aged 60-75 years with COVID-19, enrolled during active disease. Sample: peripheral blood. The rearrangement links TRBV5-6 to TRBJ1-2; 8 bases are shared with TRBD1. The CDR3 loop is CASSFSGGHYGYTF. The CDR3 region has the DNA TGTGCCAGCAGCTTCTCAGGGGGCCACTATGGCTACACCTTC.